This record covers a single TCR beta chain. This sample was taken from a study of blood T cell repertoires in COVID-19. Study context: Acute and convalescent COVID-19 samples came from the United States, Italy and Spain. The analysed material was cDNA or gDNA that came from T cells, B-cell-depleted T cells, or PBMCs.

Germline V gene lookup returns CDR1 SEHNR and CDR2 FQNEAQ (reference sequence). Trimming shortened V by 5 bases and J by 2 bases, and 14 bases separated the two germline ends. The CDR3 sequence is 15 residues long. How the authors handled the data: Amplified reference gene primers provided the basis for estimating nucleated cell counts. Profiled with immunoSEQ multiplex PCR; TCRdb holds only in-frame clones, not every one. The DNA was the basis for D and trimming; V, J and clone size are from that table. This sample has about 270,000 clones, with approximately 85% found just once. This TCR came from a human donor in a cohort sampled during active COVID-19. This chain connects TRBV7-9 to TRBJ2-3; D is unclear. The sequencing input was peripheral blood. This chain's CDR3 is CASSHGDLYTDTQYF. CDR3 in DNA: TGTGCCAGCAGCCATGGCGACTTATACACAGATACGCAGTATTTT.